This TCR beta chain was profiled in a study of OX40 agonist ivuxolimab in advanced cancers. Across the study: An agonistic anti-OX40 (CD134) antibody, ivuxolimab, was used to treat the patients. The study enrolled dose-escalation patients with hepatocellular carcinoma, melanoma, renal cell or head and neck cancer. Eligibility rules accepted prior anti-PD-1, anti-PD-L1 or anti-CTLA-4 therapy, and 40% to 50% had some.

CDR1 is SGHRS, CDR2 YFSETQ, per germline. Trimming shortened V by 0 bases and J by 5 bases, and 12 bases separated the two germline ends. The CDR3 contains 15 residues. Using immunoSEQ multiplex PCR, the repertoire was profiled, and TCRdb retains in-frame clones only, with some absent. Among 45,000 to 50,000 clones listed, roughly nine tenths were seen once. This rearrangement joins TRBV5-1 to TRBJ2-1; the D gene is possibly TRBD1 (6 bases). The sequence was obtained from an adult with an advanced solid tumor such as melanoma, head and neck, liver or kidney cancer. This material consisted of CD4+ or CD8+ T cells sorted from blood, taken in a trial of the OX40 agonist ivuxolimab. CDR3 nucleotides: TGCGCCAGCAGCTTGGTGGGGGCCAGCGACAATGAGCAGTTCTTC. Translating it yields CASSLVGASDNEQFF. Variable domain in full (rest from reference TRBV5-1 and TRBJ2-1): KAGVTQTPRYLIKTRGQQVTLSCSPISGHRSVSWYQQTPGQGLQFLFEYFSETQRNKGNFPGRFSGRQFSNSRSEMNVSTLELGDSALYLCASSLVGASDNEQFFGPGTRLTVL.